This passage covers 20 T cell receptor beta chains from one sample sequenced in a study of blood T cell repertoires in COVID-19. Libraries were prepared by immunoSEQ multiplex PCR; TCRdb keeps only in-frame clonotypes and omits some of them. The sample carries 150,000 to 200,000 clones, 70% to 90% recorded once. Sequenced sample: peripheral blood. The receptors here all came from a man between 18 and 35 years old with acute or convalescent COVID-19.

The chain has TRBV9 and TRBJ1-2, with TRBD1 matching 7 bases. After removal of 1 base from V and 4 bases from J, the junction contained 4 bases not matched to a gene. Germline V gene sequence: CDR1 SGDLS, CDR2 YYNGEE. The CDR3 extends over 14 amino acids. This CDR3 reads CASSVTGTAYGYTF. DNA for the CDR3: TGTGCCAGCAGCGTAACAGGGACAGCCTATGGCTACACCTTC.

The gene calls are TRBV5-1 and TRBJ1-4; 8 bases agree with TRBD1. V trimming: 4 bases; J trimming: 7 bases; junction bases outside the gene matches: 12. The CDR3 has 16 residues. Germline lookup yields CDR1 SGHRS and CDR2 YFSETQ. In DNA, the CDR3 is TGCGCCAGCAGCCCTGGGACAGGTCCCCCATCTGAAAAACTGTTTTTT. Protein sequence: CASSPGTGPPSEKLFF.

Of note for this clone: Other DNA sequences within the sample encode an identical CDR3. This chain connects TRBV21-1 to TRBJ2-6; the DNA was not used to check the table's D call, TRBD1. TRBV21-1 represents a pseudogene. CDR3 length equals 24 residues. CDR3 bases: TGTGCCAGCAGCAAAGGATCAGAATCGAGAACCCGGGACAGGGGGCCCTCTGGGGCCAATGTCCTGACTTTC. Protein product: CASSKGSESRTRDRGPSGANVLTF.

The chain is built from TRBV7-8 and TRBJ2-1; weak D call: TRBD2 (6 bases). The CDR3 loop spans 15 amino acids. Germline lookup yields CDR1 SGHVS and CDR2 FQNEAQ. V shed 5 bases and J shed 9 bases, with 20 bases lying between them. The CDR3 DNA reads TGTGCCAGCAGCCGCGAGGAGGGGTTTAAGGGTGAGCAGTTCTTC. Encoded protein: CASSREEGFKGEQFF.

This chain uses TRBV6-5 with TRBJ2-1; 9 bases agree with TRBD1. In germline, CDR1 is MNHEY, CDR2 SVGAGI. There are 15 residues in the CDR3. V shed 2 bases, J shed 6 bases, and the junction held 5 bases outside the gene matches. CDR3 nucleotide sequence: TGTGCCAGCAGTTACGGCCGGGACAGGGCCAATGAGCAGTTCTTC. Protein product: CASSYGRDRANEQFF.

This chain connects TRBV29-1 to TRBJ1-2, with 9 bases lining up with TRBD1. After removal of 6 bases from V and 8 bases from J, the junction contained 10 bases not matched to a gene. The germline gives CDR1 SQVTM, CDR2 ANQGSEA. The CDR3 loop spans 13 amino acids. Written as DNA, the CDR3 is TGCAGCGTCAGGACAGGGGCAGCGCTGGGCTACACCTTC. Its translation: CSVRTGAALGYTF.

This chain uses TRBV19 with TRBJ2-1, with 7 positions matching TRBD1. This CDR3 comprises 16 residues. Germline-derived CDR1 and CDR2 are LNHDA and SQIVND (reference sequence). Losses at the gene ends were 3 bases for V and 8 bases for J; bases not matched to a gene: 13. CDR3 nucleotides: TGTGCCAGTAGTATCGGGTCAGGGGGACGGGGCTATGAGCAGTTCTTC. Its translation: CASSIGSGGRGYEQFF.

The chain joins TRBV7-8 to TRBJ1-1; D gene ambiguous. The CDR3 loop spans 18 amino acids. V shed 3 bases and J shed 4 bases, with 24 bases lying between them. Germline V gene sequence: CDR1 SGHVS, CDR2 FQNEAQ. The CDR3 DNA reads TGTGCCAGCAGCTTCCGACCGCGGCAGTCCCGAGGAGGCACTGAAGCTTTCTTT. Translated: CASSFRPRQSRGGTEAFF.

The gene calls are TRBV7-3 and TRBJ1-5; D not certain. V was trimmed by 2 bases and J by 8 bases, leaving 19 bases between them. This CDR3 is 16 amino acids long. Germline V gene data show CDR1 as SGHTA and CDR2 as FQGTGA. The CDR3 DNA sequence: TGTGCCAGCAGCTTATATCCCCCCTTGTCCCCGGAGCCCCAGCATTTT. Translated, it gives CASSLYPPLSPEPQHF.

This chain links TRBV6-6 with TRBJ1-3; 10 nucleotides align to TRBD1. Germline V gene data show CDR1 as MNHNY and CDR2 as SVGAGI (reference sequence). This CDR3 is built from 18 residues. The ends lost 5 bases at V and 2 bases at J; junction bases unmatched: 12. CDR3 sequence reads: CASSRSGTGEGTGNTIYF. CDR3 bases: TGTGCCAGCAGTCGGTCCGGGACAGGGGAAGGAACTGGAAACACCATATATTTT.

This clone occurred once. The genes are TRBV2 and TRBJ2-5, with TRBD1 matching over 7 bases. CDR3 length equals 13 residues. CDR1 and CDR2 (germline): SNHLY, FYNNEI. V shed 5 bases, J shed 5 bases, and the junction held 5 bases outside the gene matches. The CDR3 DNA reads TGTGCCAGCAGTCGACAGGGTCGGGAGACCCAGTACTTC. Its translation: CASSRQGRETQYF. Combining the CDR3 with reference TRBV2 and TRBJ2-5 gives the whole variable domain EPEVTQTPSHQVTQMGQEVILRCVPISNHLYFYWYRQILGQKVEFLVSFYNNEISEKSEIFDDQFSVERPDGSNFTLKIRSTKLEDSAMYFCASSRQGRETQYFGPGTRLLVL.

This clone appeared once. This chain connects TRBV6-2 or TRBV6-3 to TRBJ1-2; D is undetermined. Trimming pared 2 bases from V and 0 bases from J, leaving 10 bases between. Germline V lookup: CDR1 MNHEY, CDR2 SVGEGT. This CDR3 region has 15 residues. The CDR3 sequence is CASSYGTATNYGYTF. The CDR3 DNA is TGTGCCAGCAGTTACGGCACAGCTACTAACTATGGCTACACCTTC.

The rearrangement links TRBV3-1 (or the pseudogene TRBV3-2) to TRBJ1-6; tentative D call: TRBD1 (5 bases). CDR3 size: 15 residues. The V end was cut by 1 base, the J end by 8 bases, with 12 bases between. Germline CDR1 and CDR2: LGHDT and YNNKEL (reference sequence). Written as DNA, the CDR3 is TGTGCCAGCAGCCAAGTCGGGGGAAGGGATTCACCCCTCCACTTT. Protein: CASSQVGGRDSPLHF.

The gene calls are TRBV7-9 and TRBJ1-4; D perhaps matches TRBD1 (6 bases). The length of the CDR3 is 16 residues. CDR1 is SEHNR and CDR2 is FQNEAQ in the germline V gene (reference sequence). Trimming left V 5 bases short and J 7 bases short, with 20 bases between. CDR3 residues: CASSPPRQGQGEKLFF. The CDR3 region has the DNA TGTGCCAGCAGCCCGCCCCGCCAGGGGCAGGGTGAAAAACTGTTTTTT. Together with reference TRBV7-9 and TRBJ1-4, the CDR3 gives the full variable domain: DTGVSQNPRHKITKRGQNVTFRCDPISEHNRLYWYRQTLGQGPEFLTYFQNEAQLEKSRLLSDRFSAERPKGSFSTLEIQRTEQGDSAMYLCASSPPRQGQGEKLFFGSGTQLSVL.

The chain is built from TRBV19 and TRBJ1-2, with 8 bases that match TRBD1. Trimming cost V 3 bases and J 7 bases; bases outside gene matches: 10. This CDR3 has 15 residues. Looked up from germline, CDR1 is LNHDA and CDR2 is SQIVND (reference sequence). The CDR3 DNA follows: TGTGCCAGTAGTATCCACGGGACAGGAATGGGTGGCTACACCTTC. It is translated as CASSIHGTGMGGYTF.

The gene calls are TRBV28 and TRBJ2-5, with 9 nucleotides matching TRBD1. This CDR3 has 15 residues. V was clipped by 6 bases and J by 4 bases; unmatched bases: 9. CDR1 MDHEN and CDR2 SYDVKM come from the germline V gene. CDR3 sequence (DNA): TGTGCCAGCAGCGTAATTACAGGGGGCACAGAGACCCAGTACTTC. Its protein product is CASSVITGGTETQYF.

The rearrangement links TRBV2 to TRBJ1-1; the D gene is possibly TRBD1 (5 bases). CDR3 length equals 14 residues. CDR1 is SNHLY, CDR2 FYNNEI, per germline. V was cut by 3 bases and J by 1 base, with 9 bases left in between. The CDR3 loop is CASSDQGRNTEAFF. As DNA, the CDR3 is TGTGCCAGCAGTGACCAGGGAAGGAACACTGAAGCTTTCTTT.

This clone was detected only once. The chain carries TRBV6-5 and TRBJ1-2; possibly TRBD1 for D (5 bases). Germline CDR1 MNHEY, CDR2 SVGAGI. The CDR3 loop spans 13 amino acids. Trimming pared 7 bases from V and 4 bases from J, leaving 13 bases between. The CDR3 sequence: CASMKGIAYGYTF. The CDR3 bases are TGTGCCAGCATGAAGGGGATTGCCTATGGCTACACCTTC.

The chain joins TRBV5-8 to TRBJ1-2, with D tentatively TRBD1 (5 bases). Germline V gene data show CDR1 as SGHTS and CDR2 as YDEGEE. V was pared by 6 bases and J by 3 bases, with 12 bases between. This CDR3 is 13 amino acids long. The CDR3 DNA follows: TGTGCCAGCACCTTTCGGGGGGACTATGGCTACACCTTC. Residues: CASTFRGDYGYTF. The whole variable domain, remainder taken from reference TRBV5-8 and TRBJ1-2, is EAGVTQSPTHLIKTRGQQATLRCSPISGHTSVYWYQQALGLGLQFLLWYDEGEERNRGNFPPRFSGRQFPNYSSELNVNALELEDSALYLCASTFRGDYGYTFGSGTRLTVV.

The table lists this clone with a count of one. The rearrangement uses TRBV11-2 and TRBJ1-5; a weak D match, TRBD1 (5 bases). V was shortened by 5 bases and J by 4 bases, with 9 bases between the two germline ends. CDR1 is SGHAT, CDR2 FQNNGV, per germline. The CDR3 runs to 13 residues. The CDR3 region is CASSTTVNQPQHF. The CDR3 bases are TGTGCCAGCAGCACGACAGTAAATCAGCCCCAGCATTTT.